The rows below give T cell receptor beta chains drawn from one sample of a study of shared clonotypes between healthy human individuals. Sequencing was performed with immunoSEQ multiplex PCR; in TCRdb, only in-frame clones are kept and a portion is missing. The profile shows 850,000 to 1,100,000 clones, 70% to 85% of them singletons. Sample: memory CD4+ T cells from PBMCs. These receptors originate from a man between 18 and 35 years old in good health. Some clones in this sample may be carry-over from other donors' samples. The CDR3 runs from the conserved cysteine through the conserved F or W. A row's size may be missing; if present it is once, few, many or a size class.

V: TRBV4-3
size: -
J: TRBJ2-7
CDR3: CASSQGFVGGAYEQYF

V: TRBV14
size: once
J: TRBJ2-2
CDR3: CASSRTAANTGELFF

V: TRBV7-2
size: -
J: TRBJ1-1
CDR3: CASSLASRLKLEAFF

V: TRBV6-1
size: -
J: TRBJ2-2
CDR3: CASSEIGQNTGELFF

V: TRBV15
size: -
J: TRBJ2-4
CDR3: CATSNRTAKNIQYF

V: TRBV6-5
size: -
J: TRBJ2-7
CDR3: CASIPSGRDEQYF

V: TRBV5-8
size: -
J: TRBJ2-2
CDR3: CASSPLKDRNQRGELFF

V: TRBV25-1
size: -
J: TRBJ1-1
CDR3: CASSVHGGQDTEAFF

V: TRBV7-8
size: -
J: TRBJ2-7
CDR3: CASSLFGVIGGSEQYF

V: TRBV6-1
size: -
J: TRBJ2-7
CDR3: CASRGDRDYEQYF

V: TRBV28
size: few
J: TRBJ2-5
CDR3: CASSPAVGRRETQYF

V: TRBV11-2
size: -
J: TRBJ2-1
CDR3: CASSLDWGPHEQFF

V: TRBV2
size: -
J: TRBJ2-1
CDR3: CASTRGRGYNEQFF

V: TRBV15
size: -
J: TRBJ1-2
CDR3: CATSSEAHGYTF

V: TRBV7-2
size: -
J: TRBJ2-5
CDR3: CASSERAQETQYF

V: TRBV6-5
size: -
J: TRBJ2-1
CDR3: CASRAGPLRANEQFF

V: TRBV7-8
size: once
J: TRBJ2-5
CDR3: CASSLGEQETQYF

V: TRBV2
size: -
J: TRBJ1-2
CDR3: CASSEAPGYYGYTF

V: TRBV10-3
size: -
J: TRBJ1-1
CDR3: CAISEGDGMNTEAFF

V: TRBV20-1
size: few
J: TRBJ1-1
CDR3: CSARYGTEAFF

V: TRBV27
size: -
J: TRBJ1-3
CDR3: CASVWGTTIYF

V: TRBV30
size: -
J: TRBJ2-4
CDR3: CAWSVEVAKNIQYF

V: TRBV15
size: -
J: TRBJ1-4
CDR3: CATSRVGRVNEKLFF

V: TRBV2
size: once
J: TRBJ2-3
CDR3: CASSEGGGATDTQYF

V: TRBV5-6
size: -
J: TRBJ2-5
CDR3: CASSSEGMETQYF

V: TRBV6-5
size: -
J: TRBJ2-7
CDR3: CASSHQTSPVYEQYF

V: TRBV5-1
size: -
J: TRBJ2-1
CDR3: CASSLGSSASYNEQFF

V: TRBV20-1
size: -
J: TRBJ2-5
CDR3: CSAREEETQYF

V: TRBV28
size: -
J: TRBJ2-3
CDR3: CASSSRTSSPDTQYF

V: TRBV28
size: many
J: TRBJ2-1
CDR3: CASSSPGRYNEQFF

V: TRBV18
size: few
J: TRBJ1-2
CDR3: CASSPRDPRTYGYTF

V: TRBV14
size: -
J: TRBJ2-5
CDR3: CASSQSRETQYF

V: TRBV9
size: -
J: TRBJ1-5
CDR3: CASSVGRNGGPQHF

V: TRBV15
size: few
J: TRBJ2-7
CDR3: CATSRDQGGSYEQYF

V: TRBV28
size: -
J: TRBJ2-3
CDR3: CASSLGTSTDTQYF

V: TRBV19
size: -
J: TRBJ2-2
CDR3: CASRGSAGELFF

V: TRBV19
size: -
J: TRBJ2-4
CDR3: CASSHPASKNIQYF

V: TRBV4-3
size: once
J: TRBJ1-2
CDR3: CASSQAGSRGYTF

V: TRBV7-8
size: -
J: TRBJ2-1
CDR3: CASSSDRGNEQFF

V: TRBV2
size: once
J: TRBJ1-3
CDR3: CASSGKGGNTIYF

V: TRBV5-1
size: -
J: TRBJ2-5
CDR3: CASSLEPGRDRETQYF

V: TRBV6-1
size: few
J: TRBJ1-1
CDR3: CASRGDRNTEAFF

V: TRBV28
size: -
J: TRBJ1-4
CDR3: CASSLWSAGANEKLFF

V: TRBV15
size: -
J: TRBJ1-3
CDR3: CATSSLGKGYFSGNTIYF

V: TRBV5-4
size: few
J: TRBJ1-1
CDR3: CASSWGTGEAFF

V: TRBV5-1
size: -
J: TRBJ2-1
CDR3: CASSLGTGTAYNEQFF

V: TRBV7-2
size: once
J: TRBJ1-3
CDR3: CASSFGGTGNTIYF

V: TRBV18
size: -
J: TRBJ1-6
CDR3: CASSPRDGYSPLHF

V: TRBV5-5
size: few
J: TRBJ2-3
CDR3: CASSPIWDTQYF

V: TRBV7-6
size: -
J: TRBJ2-2
CDR3: CASSPDPYFPGELFF

V: TRBV5-1
size: -
J: TRBJ2-3
CDR3: CASSFGLTSGSPTDTQYF

V: TRBV28
size: -
J: TRBJ1-5
CDR3: CASRNREAQPQHF

V: TRBV11-2
size: -
J: TRBJ2-7
CDR3: CASSILGGEQYF

V: TRBV5-1
size: -
J: TRBJ2-3
CDR3: CASTPQRNTDTQYF

V: TRBV6-5
size: -
J: TRBJ1-2
CDR3: CASSSKGAGGYTF

V: TRBV5-1
size: few
J: TRBJ1-1
CDR3: CASSLAGDRGTEAFF

V: TRBV28
size: -
J: TRBJ2-2
CDR3: CASSTGIWTGELFF

V: TRBV29-1
size: -
J: TRBJ1-2
CDR3: CSVDRGSWYGYTF